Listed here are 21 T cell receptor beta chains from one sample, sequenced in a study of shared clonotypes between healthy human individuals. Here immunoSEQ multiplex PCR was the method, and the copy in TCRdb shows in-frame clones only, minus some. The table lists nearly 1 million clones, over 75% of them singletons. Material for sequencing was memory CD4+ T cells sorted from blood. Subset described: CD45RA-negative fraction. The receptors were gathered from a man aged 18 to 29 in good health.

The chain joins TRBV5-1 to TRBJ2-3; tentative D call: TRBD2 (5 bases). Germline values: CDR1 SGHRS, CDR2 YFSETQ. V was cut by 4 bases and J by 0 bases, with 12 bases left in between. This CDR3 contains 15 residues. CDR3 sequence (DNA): TGCGCCAGCAGCCTCACGGGAACTAGCACAGATACGCAGTATTTT. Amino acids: CASSLTGTSTDTQYF.

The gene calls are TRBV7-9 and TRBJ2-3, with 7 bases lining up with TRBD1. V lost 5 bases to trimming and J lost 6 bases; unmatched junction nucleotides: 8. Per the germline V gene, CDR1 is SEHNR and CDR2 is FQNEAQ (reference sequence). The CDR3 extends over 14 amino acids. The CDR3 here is CASSLDRVFDTQYF. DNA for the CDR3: TGTGCCAGCAGCCTCGACAGGGTATTTGATACGCAGTATTTT.

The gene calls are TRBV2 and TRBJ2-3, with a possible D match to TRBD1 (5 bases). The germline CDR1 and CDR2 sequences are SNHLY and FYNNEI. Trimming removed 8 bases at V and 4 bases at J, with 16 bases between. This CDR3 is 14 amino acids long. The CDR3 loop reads CASGAVLSADTQYF. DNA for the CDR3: TGTGCCAGCGGGGCAGTACTCTCGGCAGATACGCAGTATTTT.

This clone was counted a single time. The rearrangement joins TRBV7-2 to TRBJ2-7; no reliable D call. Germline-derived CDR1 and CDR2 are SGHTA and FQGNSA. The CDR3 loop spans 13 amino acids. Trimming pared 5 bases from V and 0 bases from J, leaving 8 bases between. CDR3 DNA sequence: TGTGCCAGCAGCCCGCCTAACTCCTACGAGCAGTACTTC. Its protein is CASSPPNSYEQYF.

This CDR3 reads CAWSVLASGNNEQFF. The CDR3 region has the DNA TGTGCCTGGAGTGTATTGGCTAGCGGCAACAATGAGCAGTTCTTC. V usage is TRBV30 and J usage is TRBJ2-1; 7 bases map to TRBD2. Trimming took 0 bases from V and 5 from J; bases not matched to a gene: 7. There are 15 residues in the CDR3. Germline V gene lookup returns CDR1 GTSNPN and CDR2 SVGIG (reference sequence).

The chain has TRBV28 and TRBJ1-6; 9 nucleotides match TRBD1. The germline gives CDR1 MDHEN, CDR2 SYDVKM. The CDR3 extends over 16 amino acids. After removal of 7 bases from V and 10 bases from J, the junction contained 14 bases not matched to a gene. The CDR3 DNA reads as TGTGCCAGCACGATAAGACAGGGGGGGTTTGGATCACCCCTCCACTTT. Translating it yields CASTIRQGGFGSPLHF.

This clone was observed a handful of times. CDR3: CASSLEGAANTGELFF. Written as DNA, the CDR3 is TGCGCCAGCAGCTTGGAAGGGGCGGCGAACACCGGGGAGCTGTTTTTT. The rearrangement links TRBV5-1 to TRBJ2-2, with D maybe TRBD1 (5 bases). Trimming took 0 bases from V and 0 from J, leaving 9 bases between them. The germline V gene has CDR1 SGHRS and CDR2 YFSETQ. CDR3 size: 16 residues.

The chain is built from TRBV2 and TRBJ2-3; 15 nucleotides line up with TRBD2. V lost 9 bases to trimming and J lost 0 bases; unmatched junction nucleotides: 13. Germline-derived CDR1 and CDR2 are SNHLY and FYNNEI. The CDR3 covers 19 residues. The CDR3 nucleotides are TGTGCCAGTCTTACTCCGGGACTAGCGGGAGGAACTAGCACAGATACGCAGTATTTT. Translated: CASLTPGLAGGTSTDTQYF.

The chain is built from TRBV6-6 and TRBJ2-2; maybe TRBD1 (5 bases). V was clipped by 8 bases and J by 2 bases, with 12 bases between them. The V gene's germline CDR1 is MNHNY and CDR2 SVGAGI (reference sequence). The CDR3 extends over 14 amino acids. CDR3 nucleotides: TGTGCCAGCGTGGGGCAGAGCAACACCGGGGAGCTGTTTTTT. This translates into CASVGQSNTGELFF.

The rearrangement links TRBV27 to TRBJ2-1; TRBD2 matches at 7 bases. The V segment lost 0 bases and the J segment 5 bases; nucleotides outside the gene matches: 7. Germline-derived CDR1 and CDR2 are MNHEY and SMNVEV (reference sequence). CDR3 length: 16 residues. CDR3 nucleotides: TGTGCCAGCAGTTTATCGCGGGGGATTATGGACAATGAGCAGTTCTTC. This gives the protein CASSLSRGIMDNEQFF.

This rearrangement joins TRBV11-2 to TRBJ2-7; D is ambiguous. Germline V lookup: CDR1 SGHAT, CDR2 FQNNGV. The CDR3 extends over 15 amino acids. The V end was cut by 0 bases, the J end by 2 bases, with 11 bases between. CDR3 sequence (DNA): TGTGCCAGCAGCTTAGACTCGAGAGCCCCCTACGAGCAGTACTTC. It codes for CASSLDSRAPYEQYF.

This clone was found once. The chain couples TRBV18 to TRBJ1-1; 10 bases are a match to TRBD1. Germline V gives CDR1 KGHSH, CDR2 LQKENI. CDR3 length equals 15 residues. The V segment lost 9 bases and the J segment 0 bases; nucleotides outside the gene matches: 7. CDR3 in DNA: TGTGCCAGTCAAGGGACAGGGGTTGTGAACACTGAAGCTTTCTTT. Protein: CASQGTGVVNTEAFF.

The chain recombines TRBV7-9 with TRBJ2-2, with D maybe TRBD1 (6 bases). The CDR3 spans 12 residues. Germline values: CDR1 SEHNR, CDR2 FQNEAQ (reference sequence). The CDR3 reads CARTDLTGELFF. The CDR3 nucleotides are TGTGCGAGGACAGATCTCACCGGGGAGCTGTTTTTT.

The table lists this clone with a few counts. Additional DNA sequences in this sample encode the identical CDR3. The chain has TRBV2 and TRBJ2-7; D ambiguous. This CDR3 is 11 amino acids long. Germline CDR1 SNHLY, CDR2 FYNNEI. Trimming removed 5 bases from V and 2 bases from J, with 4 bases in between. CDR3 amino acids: CASSRAYEQYF. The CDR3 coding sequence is TGTGCCAGCAGTCGAGCCTACGAGCAGTACTTC. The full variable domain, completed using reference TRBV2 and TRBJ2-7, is EPEVTQTPSHQVTQMGQEVILRCVPISNHLYFYWYRQILGQKVEFLVSFYNNEISEKSEIFDDQFSVERPDGSNFTLKIRSTKLEDSAMYFCASSRAYEQYFGPGTRLTVT.

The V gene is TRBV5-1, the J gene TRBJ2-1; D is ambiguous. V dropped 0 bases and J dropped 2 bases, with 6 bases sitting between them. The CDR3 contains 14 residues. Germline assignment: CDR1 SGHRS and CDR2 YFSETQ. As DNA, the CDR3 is TGCGCCAGCAGCTTGGGGTCTACCTACAATGAGCAGTTCTTC. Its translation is CASSLGSTYNEQFF.

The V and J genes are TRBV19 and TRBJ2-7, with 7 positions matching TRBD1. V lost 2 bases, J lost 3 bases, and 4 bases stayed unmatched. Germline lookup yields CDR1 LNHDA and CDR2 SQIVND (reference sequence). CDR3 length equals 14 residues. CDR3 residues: CASSIQGDYYEQYF. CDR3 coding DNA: TGTGCCAGTAGTATACAGGGGGATTACTACGAGCAGTACTTC. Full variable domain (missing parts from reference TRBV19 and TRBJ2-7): DGGITQSPKYLFRKEGQNVTLSCEQNLNHDAMYWYRQDPGQGLRLIYYSQIVNDFQKGDIAEGYSVSREKKESFPLTVTSAQKNPTAFYLCASSIQGDYYEQYFGPGTRLTVT.

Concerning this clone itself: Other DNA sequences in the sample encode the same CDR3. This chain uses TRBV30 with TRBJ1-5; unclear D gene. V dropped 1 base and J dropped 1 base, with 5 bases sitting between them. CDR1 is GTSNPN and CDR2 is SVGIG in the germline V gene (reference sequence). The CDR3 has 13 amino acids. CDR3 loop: CAWSADSNQPQHF. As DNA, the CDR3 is TGTGCCTGGAGTGCGGACAGCAATCAGCCCCAGCATTTT. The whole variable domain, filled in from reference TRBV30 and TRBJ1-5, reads SQTIHQWPATLVQPVGSPLSLECTVEGTSNPNLYWYRQAAGRGLQLLFYSVGIGQISSEVPQNLSASRPQDRQFILSSKKLLLSDSGFYLCAWSADSNQPQHFGDGTRLSIL.

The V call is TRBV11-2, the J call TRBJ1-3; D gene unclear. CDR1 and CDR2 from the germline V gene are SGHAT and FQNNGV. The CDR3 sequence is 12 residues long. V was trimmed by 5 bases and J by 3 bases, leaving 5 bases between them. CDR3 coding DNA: TGTGCCAGCAGCATAGGTGGAAACACCATATATTTT. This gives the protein CASSIGGNTIYF.

This CDR3 is CASGAPARQPQHF. CDR3 DNA: TGTGCTAGTGGCGCGCCGGCTAGACAGCCCCAGCATTTT. The V call is TRBV12-5, the J call TRBJ1-5; D unclear. Trimming took off 6 bases at V and 7 bases at J, with 13 bases between the two ends. The CDR3 covers 13 residues. The germline gives CDR1 LGHNT, CDR2 FRNRAP.

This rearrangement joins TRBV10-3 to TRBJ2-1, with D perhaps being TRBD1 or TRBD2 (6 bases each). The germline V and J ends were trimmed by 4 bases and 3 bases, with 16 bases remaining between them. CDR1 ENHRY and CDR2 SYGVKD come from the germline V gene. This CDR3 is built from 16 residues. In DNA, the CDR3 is TGTGCCATCAGTGGGCCGTCGGGGGCTAACTACAATGAGCAGTTCTTC. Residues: CAISGPSGANYNEQFF.

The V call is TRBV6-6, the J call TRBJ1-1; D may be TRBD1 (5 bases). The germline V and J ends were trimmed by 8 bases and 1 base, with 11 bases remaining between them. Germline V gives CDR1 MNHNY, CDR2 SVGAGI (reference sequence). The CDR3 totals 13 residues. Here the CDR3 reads CASHKGPNTEAFF. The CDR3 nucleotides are TGTGCCAGCCACAAGGGGCCGAACACTGAAGCTTTCTTT.